The 7 T cell receptor beta chains below come from one sample, sequenced in a study of blood T cell repertoires in COVID-19. Profiling relied on immunoSEQ multiplex PCR, and the TCRdb table lists in-frame clones only, not all of them. Of approximately 290,000 clones listed, 90% are singletons. Sequenced: PBMCs or T cells enriched from blood (not recorded which). Receptors originate from a woman aged 18-30 years with acute COVID-19.

The chain is built from TRBV5-5 and TRBJ1-1; 12 bases map to TRBD1. The V segment lost 4 bases and the J segment 6 bases; nucleotides outside the gene matches: 7. The germline gives CDR1 SGHKS, CDR2 YYEKEE (reference sequence). The CDR3 extends over 15 amino acids. This CDR3 reads CASSVPGQGAPEAFF. The CDR3 DNA reads as TGTGCCAGCAGCGTGCCGGGACAGGGGGCCCCTGAAGCTTTCTTT.

Regarding this clone: Additional DNA sequences in this sample encode the identical CDR3. The V and J genes are TRBV5-1 and TRBJ2-5; D remains ambiguous. Germline CDR1 reads SGHRS; CDR2 reads YFSETQ. V was trimmed by 1 base and J by 1 base, leaving 2 bases between them. The CDR3 extends over 12 amino acids. Here the CDR3 reads CASSLLQETQYF. CDR3 coding DNA: TGCGCCAGCAGCTTGCTCCAAGAGACCCAGTACTTC.

This chain joins TRBV7-9 and TRBJ1-1; D remains unclear. In germline, CDR1 is SEHNR, CDR2 FQNEAQ (reference sequence). The germline V and J ends were trimmed by 1 base and 5 bases, with 14 bases remaining between them. CDR3 size: 15 residues. Written as DNA, the CDR3 is TGTGCCAGCAGCTTAGTGTCTGTAGTCGCGACTGAAGCTTTCTTT. Residues: CASSLVSVVATEAFF.

The V call is TRBV28, the J call TRBJ2-3, with 9 nucleotides matching TRBD1. V trimming: 4 bases; J trimming: 0 bases; junction bases outside the gene matches: 8. Germline V gives CDR1 MDHEN, CDR2 SYDVKM. The length of the CDR3 is 17 residues. This CDR3 is CASSYSLQGASTDTQYF. In nucleotides, the CDR3 is TGTGCCAGCAGTTACAGTTTACAGGGGGCGAGCACAGATACGCAGTATTTT. Together with reference TRBV28 and TRBJ2-3, the CDR3 gives the full variable domain: DVKVTQSSRYLVKRTGEKVFLECVQDMDHENMFWYRQDPGLGLRLIYFSYDVKMKEKGDIPEGYSVSREKKERFSLILESASTNQTSMYLCASSYSLQGASTDTQYFGPGTRLTVL.

The chain has TRBV7-9 and TRBJ2-7; 15 bases match TRBD2. CDR1 and CDR2 (germline): SEHNR, FQNEAQ (reference sequence). This CDR3 contains 18 residues. After removal of 4 bases from V and 5 bases from J, the junction contained 12 bases not matched to a gene. CDR3 DNA sequence: TGTGCCAGCAGCTCCGGACTAGCGGGAGGGCTCCTTACCCACGAGCAGTACTTC. It yields the protein CASSSGLAGGLLTHEQYF.

This clone was seen a single time. The chain employs TRBV19 and TRBJ2-6, with D possibly TRBD1 on 6 matching bases. CDR3 length: 18 amino acids. The germline V gene encodes CDR1 LNHDA and CDR2 SQIVND (reference sequence). The V gene lost 3 bases and the J gene lost 2 bases, with 17 bases spanning the gap. The CDR3 here is CASSIISGGSPGANVLTF. The CDR3 coding sequence is TGTGCCAGTAGTATCATATCTGGGGGCTCGCCTGGGGCCAACGTCCTGACTTTC.

For the CDR3, the DNA is TGTGCCTCCTTGGGACTAGCGAGACAACCAAGCCTTTACAATGAGCAGTTCTTC. It encodes CASLGLARQPSLYNEQFF. V usage is TRBV10-3 and J usage is TRBJ2-1; 10 positions agree with TRBD2. The germline gives CDR1 ENHRY, CDR2 SYGVKD. The CDR3 covers 18 residues. V shed 11 bases and J 4 bases; nucleotides not matched to a gene: 20.